This T cell receptor (beta chain) was captured in a study of cytomegalovirus exposure and HLA in healthy donors. Primers for the PCR totalled 60 Vbeta and 13 Jbeta. Clones were sequenced by immunoSEQ multiplex PCR, and TCRdb holds only the in-frame ones, with some missing. The repertoire holds approximately 100,000 clones, around 84% seen once, with approximately 2% in the top ten. General study results and limits: The investigators catalogued 150 to 200 TCR beta chains as cytomegalovirus-associated.

As for this clone: Its target is unknown.

Input material: PBMCs. This sequence was found in a man in his late teens or twenties in good health and CMV-seronegative.

Here the CDR3 reads CAWSVASGGAYEQYF. The CDR3 DNA is TGTGCCTGGAGTGTAGCTAGCGGGGGGGCTTACGAGCAGTACTTC. The gene calls are TRBV30 and TRBJ2-7; 12 nucleotides match TRBD2. After removal of 0 bases from V and 4 bases from J, the junction contained 4 bases not matched to a gene. This CDR3 is 15 amino acids long. Germline V gene sequence: CDR1 GTSNPN, CDR2 SVGIG (reference sequence). Drawing the rest from reference TRBV30 and TRBJ2-7, the complete variable domain is SQTIHQWPATLVQPVGSPLSLECTVEGTSNPNLYWYRQAAGRGLQLLFYSVGIGQISSEVPQNLSASRPQDRQFILSSKKLLLSDSGFYLCAWSVASGGAYEQYFGPGTRLTVT.